This TCR beta chain was retrieved from a study of technical replicates of blood from a handful of donors. Generated by immunoSEQ multiplex PCR, the TCRdb table keeps only in-frame clones and is missing some. Counted here are around 72,000 clones, approximately 90% occurring once; the ten biggest clones make up around 0.38%. This TCR came from a human donor in good health. Sequencing was done on a sample of T cells isolated from PBMCs.

The CDR3 region is CASSKRDGTGGSYGYTF. CDR3 sequence (DNA): TGTGCCAGCAGCAAAAGAGATGGGACGGGAGGGTCTTATGGCTACACCTTC. The rearrangement links TRBV21-1 to TRBJ1-2. TRBV21-1 is marked as a pseudogene. The CDR3 has 17 residues.